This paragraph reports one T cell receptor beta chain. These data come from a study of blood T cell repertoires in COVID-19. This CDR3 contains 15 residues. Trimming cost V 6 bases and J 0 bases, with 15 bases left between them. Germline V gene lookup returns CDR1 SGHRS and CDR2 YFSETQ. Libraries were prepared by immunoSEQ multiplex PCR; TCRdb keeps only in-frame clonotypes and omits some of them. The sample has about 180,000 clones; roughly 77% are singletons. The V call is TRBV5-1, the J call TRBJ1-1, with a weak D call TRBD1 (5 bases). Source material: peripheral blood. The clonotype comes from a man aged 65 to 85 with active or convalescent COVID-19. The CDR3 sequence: CASTERWGVNTEAFF. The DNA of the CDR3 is TGCGCCAGCACTGAGAGGTGGGGGGTGAACACTGAAGCTTTCTTT.